Listed here are 16 T cell receptor beta chains from one sample, sequenced in a study of T cell repertoires in cytomegalovirus infection. Via MiXCR, TCRdb re-called the reads, giving one row per CDR3 protein. This repertoire shows roughly 760,000 distinct CDR3 sequences, about 40% found once; its top ten account for roughly 2.8%. What was sequenced was PBMCs. All receptors come from a human donor in good health (CMV status not recorded). Some clones in this sample may be carry-over from other donors' samples.

This clonotype was seen a few times. This chain uses TRBV28 with TRBJ1-1; possible D gene TRBD1, 6 bases. Germline lookup yields CDR1 MDHEN and CDR2 SYDVKM. This CDR3 has 14 residues. V was cut by 6 bases and J by 1 base, with 12 bases left in between. The CDR3 DNA reads as TGTGCCAGCAGGTCCCCGGACAGGAACACTGAAGCTTTCTTT. Protein: CASRSPDRNTEAFF.

This clonotype has more than one count but fewer than ten. CDR3 DNA: TGTGCCAGTAGTACCCTGGGTTTCGACGGGTCTAATGAGCAGTTCTTC. Protein sequence: CASSTLGFDGSNEQFF. The chain uses TRBV19 and TRBJ2-1; D is ambiguous. The V and J ends lost 4 bases and 7 bases respectively, with 20 bases between them. The CDR3 has 16 amino acids. CDR1 is LNHDA, CDR2 SQIVND, per germline (reference sequence).

The chain carries TRBV20-1 and TRBJ1-6; D unresolved. The CDR3 totals 9 residues. The germline V gene encodes CDR1 DFQATT and CDR2 SNEGSKA (reference sequence). The V end lost 6 bases, the J end lost 13 bases, and 7 bases lay between the germline ends. The CDR3 nucleotides are TGCAGTGCGGCCCCCCCCCTCCACTTT. Amino acids: CSAAPPLHF.

There are many counts of this clonotype. V gene TRBV7-8 combines with J gene TRBJ2-7; D ambiguous. The CDR3 contains 12 residues. Trimming removed 3 bases at V and 7 bases at J, with 10 bases between. CDR1 and CDR2 (germline): SGHVS, FQNEAQ. The CDR3 here is CASSFAGGEQYF. The CDR3 DNA reads as TGTGCCAGCAGCTTCGCTGGCGGAGAGCAGTACTTC.

The chain links TRBV6-1 to TRBJ2-7; D is perhaps TRBD1 (6 bases). The CDR3 covers 15 residues. With 3 bases removed from V and 0 bases from J, the gap between germline ends came to 12 bases. From germline, CDR1 is MNHNS and CDR2 SASEGT. CDR3 nucleotide sequence: TGTGCCAGCAGTGATGAACAGGGCGGCTCCTACGAGCAGTACTTC. This gives the protein CASSDEQGGSYEQYF.

About this clonotype itself: The junction differs from germline at one of its ends, possibly a read error. The rearrangement links TRBV19 to TRBJ1-5; D remains unclear. Germline CDR1 LNHDA, CDR2 SQIVND (reference sequence). The CDR3 runs 16 residues. The CDR3, as DNA: TGTTCCAGTAGTATTCGGCCGTACAAAAAGGGCCAGCCCCAGCATTTT. Encoded protein: CSSSIRPYKKGQPQHF.

V and J are TRBV7-9 and TRBJ2-3; D may match TRBD1 or TRBD2 (6 bases each). The CDR3 loop spans 13 amino acids. V was clipped by 10 bases and J by 0 bases, with 11 bases between them. Looked up from germline, CDR1 is SEHNR and CDR2 is FQNEAQ (reference sequence). The CDR3 is CATGDTSTDTQYF. In DNA form, the CDR3 reads TGTGCCACGGGGGACACTAGCACAGATACGCAGTATTTT.

Turning to this clonotype: A junction end diverges from the germline sequence, so it may reflect a read error. This chain uses TRBV7-6 with TRBJ2-2; maybe TRBD2 (6 bases). The V gene's germline CDR1 is SGHVS and CDR2 FNYEAQ. This CDR3 comprises 15 residues. The CDR3 DNA sequence: TGTGCCAGCAGCGTCGGGACGGACTACACCTGGGAGATGTTTTTT. This translates into CASSVGTDYTWEMFF.

The chain couples TRBV20-1 to TRBJ2-7, with 15 bases lining up with TRBD2. The CDR3 runs to 19 residues. V was pared by 0 bases and J by 2 bases, with 11 bases of the junction left unmatched. Per the germline V gene, CDR1 is DFQATT and CDR2 is SNEGSKA (reference sequence). The CDR3 is CSARDVGGTSGRRPYEQYF. The CDR3 coding sequence is TGCAGTGCTAGAGATGTGGGAGGGACTAGCGGGAGGCGTCCCTACGAGCAGTACTTC.

This clonotype was detected only a few times. V and J are TRBV7-6 and TRBJ2-5; D not resolved. V was pared by 0 bases and J by 3 bases, with 8 bases between. The CDR3 has 14 amino acids. Germline V gives CDR1 SGHVS, CDR2 FNYEAQ. The CDR3 reads CASSLAPVEETQYF. The CDR3 nucleotides are TGTGCCAGCAGCTTAGCGCCGGTGGAAGAGACCCAGTACTTC.

The V gene is TRBV28, the J gene TRBJ2-7; 8 positions match TRBD2. CDR1 is MDHEN and CDR2 is SYDVKM in the germline V gene. The CDR3 totals 15 residues. Trimming took 5 bases from V and 1 from J; bases not matched to a gene: 7. The CDR3 DNA reads TGTGCCAGCAGTACGGGGGGGCCCCCTTCCTACGAGCAGTACTTC. Amino acid sequence: CASSTGGPPSYEQYF.

The chain couples TRBV7-2 to TRBJ1-5; D is unresolved. CDR1 and CDR2 (germline): SGHTA, FQGNSA. V was trimmed by 2 bases and J by 5 bases, leaving 4 bases between them. The CDR3 is made up of 12 amino acids. The chain's CDR3 is CASSLTHQPQHF. As DNA, the CDR3 is TGTGCCAGCAGCTTAACCCATCAGCCCCAGCATTTT. The full variable domain, in which reference TRBV7-2 and TRBJ1-5 provide the parts outside the CDR3, is GAGVSQSPSNKVTEKGKDVELRCDPISGHTALYWYRQSLGQGLEFLIYFQGNSAPDKSGLPSDRFSAERTGGSVSTLTIQRTQQEDSAVYLCASSLTHQPQHFGDGTRLSIL.

The V gene is TRBV7-8, the J gene TRBJ2-7; no clear D. CDR3 length: 13 amino acids. Germline CDR1 and CDR2: SGHVS and FQNEAQ. Trimming stripped 5 bases from V and 0 bases from J, with 8 bases between. The CDR3 spells CASSTRHSYEQYF. The DNA of the CDR3 is TGTGCCAGCAGCACCCGCCACTCCTACGAGCAGTACTTC.

A few counts support this clonotype. The rearrangement joins TRBV6-1 to TRBJ1-5; TRBD1 matches at 7 bases. J lost 5 bases, V lost 4 bases, and 14 bases had no gene match. This CDR3 has 17 amino acids. The germline V gene has CDR1 MNHNS and CDR2 SASEGT. The CDR3 DNA reads as TGTGCCAGCAGTGGGGATAAGACAGGGAGTGCCTATCAGCCCCAGCATTTT. Translated: CASSGDKTGSAYQPQHF.

V gene TRBV20-1 combines with J gene TRBJ2-5, with D possibly TRBD2 on 6 matching bases. CDR1 is DFQATT, CDR2 SNEGSKA, per germline (reference sequence). V gave up 5 bases and J gave up 7 bases, with 8 bases separating them. The CDR3 runs 10 residues. CDR3 nucleotide sequence: TGCAGTGCTCAGGGAGGGACCCAGTACTTC. Its translation: CSAQGGTQYF.

This clonotype was observed a handful of times. The CDR3 nucleotides read TGTGCCACCAGTGAACCGGGACAGGGTACCGGGGAGCTGTTTTTT. This sequence encodes CATSEPGQGTGELFF. The V gene is TRBV24-1, the J gene TRBJ2-2, with TRBD1 matching over 9 bases. Germline CDR1 and CDR2: KGHDR and SFDVKD. V shed 4 bases, J shed 5 bases, and the junction held 4 bases outside the gene matches. The CDR3 is made up of 15 amino acids.